This TCR beta chain is drawn from a study of cytomegalovirus exposure and HLA in healthy donors (dated by TCRdb to the late 2010s). General notes on the study: An earlier analysis of under 600 of the donors reported more than 250 Gb of sequence data and 117 million unique TCR beta sequences from 150 million to 200 million T cells. Donor age, sex, ethnicity and CMV serostatus were collected together with the repertoire data. A later genetic analysis used genome-wide SNP genotypes for about 65% of the 666 donors, treating that subset as a discovery cohort. The number of typed donors differed by locus: about 620-640 for A, B, C, DRB1 and DQB1; approximately 520 for DQA1; around 580 for DPA1; and around 450 for DPB1. Among around 400 genotyped donors of the cohort, an average of around 240,000 unique TCR beta nucleotide sequences was sequenced per donor, of which roughly 18% were non-productive. To predict cytomegalovirus infection status, the study combined high-throughput TCR immunosequencing, statistical association of individual TCRs with disease status, and machine learning. A separate validation cohort of approximately 120 different subjects was used in addition to the roughly 700-subject first cohort. Among the roughly 370 genotyped donors, approximately 82% belonged to the genetic ancestry cluster associated with self-reported Caucasian donors. A later analysis re-analyzed previously published TCR beta repertoires from about 600 donors and added high-resolution HLA genotyping to study TCR occurrence patterns. The study used immunosequencing to profile the T cell repertoires of more than 650 subjects and linked those repertoires to cytomegalovirus serostatus. An earlier analysis of nearly 600 of the donors applied high-throughput TCR beta sequencing to assess whether each TCR beta V gene segment acted as functional or pseudogenic. Five DR-DQ haplotypes were treated as single units for association and clustering because of strong linkage in the cohort. An early release that covered about 600 HLA-typed donors contained about 300 gigabases of sequencing data and tens of millions of unique TCR sequences. Rather than drawing on any new phenotypic data, the later analysis identified candidate immune exposures from TCR beta sequences and the way those sequences occurred across donors. Every discovery cohort repertoire had been produced on one sequencing platform. HLA typing covered class I and class II loci at four-digit resolution. The study aimed to test whether signatures of past pathogen exposure could be identified by cataloging public T cell receptors. The paper's findings and limits, for the study overall: Most TCR sequences were observed very rarely across donors, whereas some public TCRs were present in many individuals. A further reported finding was that TCR beta sequences accurately predicted the HLA-A and HLA-B alleles for most subjects in the first cohort. Roughly uniform sequencing depth across donors was assumed in presence/absence analyses, although this assumption may not hold. According to a later genetic analysis, donors in an Asian-associated ancestry cluster had fewer N-insertions in productive TCRs than the approximately 670-donor mean. A later analysis found that most CMV-associated TCR beta chains appeared HLA-restricted, with HLA associations seemingly driven largely by CMV exposure. Assigning TCR associations to individual alleles was difficult when HLA alleles, especially DR and DQ, strongly co-occurred. Roughly 17 rarely observed V segments, including chromosome 9 orphons, were excluded from the earlier analysis of several hundred of the donors because counts were too low. A later analysis found that TCR association rates varied across HLA loci, with DRB1 alleles showing the most associated TCRs and HLA-C alleles the fewest. In a later analysis, several top co-occurrence clusters were reported to appear linked to parvovirus B19, influenza, CMV and Epstein-Barr virus. An earlier analysis of 587 of the donors showed that most TCR beta V segments appeared in productive rearrangements either about 87% or about 30% of the time, which broadly matched IMGT annotations. In vitro tests confirmed that a few of the cytomegalovirus-associated TCR beta chains recognize cytomegalovirus antigens. Immune exposure information for the cohort was limited to CMV serostatus. A cluster of highly shared sequence variants was judged likely to be a technical artifact of the sequencing pipeline. Some IMGT-functional V segments, including TRBV6-2 and TRBV6-3, could not be distinguished by the 87-base-pair reads and were therefore excluded. Linkage disequilibrium might explain the correlated functional status among segregating V segments, but an unknown experimental factor could not be ruled out. The authors suggested that the approach could potentially be extended to other disease states and immunological phenotypes. This cohort had only TCR beta chains sequenced, and the lack of alpha or paired-chain data limited which features could be detected. In a later analysis, HLA-associated TCR beta chains were found to be more clonally expanded and to have lower generation probabilities than equally common non-associated chains. At a false discovery rate of 0.05, a later analysis linked 16,000 or so TCR beta sequences to specific HLA alleles. In a later genetic analysis, a missense DCLRE1C variant was associated with V-gene and J-gene trimming of TCR beta chains, and the association was replicated in an independent cohort. Because HLA typing was missing for some donors at each locus, association tests included only the typed subset. The study gave a list of about 150 TCR beta chains associated with cytomegalovirus. The classifier was reported to diagnose cytomegalovirus status with high specificity and sensitivity in both the original and validation cohorts.

Looking up the germline V gene yields CDR1 SGHDT and CDR2 YYEEEE. The CDR3 numbers 13 residues from cysteine through phenylalanine. The kept DNA is CDR3 alone, 39 bases in frame from the first base. Trimming at the junction amounts to 2 bases on V and 0 bases on J, and the germline ends lie 5 bases apart. Libraries were prepared through the immunoSEQ multiplex PCR assay. For the multiplex PCR, a mixture combining 60 forward primers for TCR Vbeta segments and 13 reverse primers for TCR Jbeta segments was used. The CDR3 region of rearranged TCR beta genes was amplified from genomic DNA with a multiplex PCR assay. On the Illumina HiSeq System, the amplified TCR beta libraries were sequenced as 87-base-pair reads. As for how the authors treated the data: A later analysis tallied tens of millions of unique TCR beta chains across the 640 or so repertoires, and approximately 12 million of those chains were shared by two or more donors. To remove PCR and sequencing errors, raw reads were error-corrected and collapsed into unique sequences using a nearest-neighbor algorithm that merged closely related sequences. To assign V, D and J gene segments, CDR3 sequences were aligned to IMGT reference sequences. For a sequence to be retained, a match of at least six nucleotides to both a V gene segment and a J gene segment was required. Rearrangements were called productive when the CDR3 lacked stop codons and stayed in frame with V and J; all others were non-productive. CDR3 was defined by IMGT convention, running from the second conserved V-encoded cysteine to the conserved J-encoded phenylalanine. In an earlier analysis of around 570 of the donors, sequences lacking an unambiguous match to a single V gene segment were excluded. An earlier analysis of 587 of the donors classified V segments as functional when productive rearrangements were above 56.7% and as segregating when the standard deviation between donors was above 5%. A statistical classification framework was built for diagnosing cytomegalovirus status from the catalog of TCR beta chain sequences. In a later analysis, V and J genes were assigned by comparing TCR nucleotide sequences against IMGT/GENE-DB human TR gene sequences. Using the TCRdist pipeline, a later analysis assigned CDR3 sequences along with most-parsimonious VDJ recombination scenarios. In a later analysis, every TCR beta chain was defined by the combination of its CDR3 amino acid sequence and its V-gene family, and reads without a unique V-gene family were dropped. A later analysis removed 592 highly shared, low-generation-probability nucleotide sequences to deal with suspected cross-contamination and a sequencing artifact. A later analysis calculated a clonal expansion index for each public chain from normalized within-repertoire ranks of inferred template counts. In a later analysis, generation probabilities were computed with a VDJ recombination model fitted to out-of-frame rearrangements, and the resulting probabilities were checked against IGoR. A later analysis scored TCR-TCR, TCR-HLA and TCR-CMV co-occurrence with hypergeometric tests, applying a repertoire-size bias correction to TCR pairs. False discovery rates were estimated in a later analysis by permuting HLA or CMV assignments 20 times. In a later analysis, co-occurring TCRs were grouped with DBSCAN, and TCRdist sequence similarity was added when clustering was performed within HLA-allele-positive subsets. Repertoires with fewer than 30,000 or more than 120,000 public chains, plus five repertoires with anomalous nucleotide sharing, were excluded from co-occurrence clustering. This is the immuneACCESS table as TCRdb keeps it, with only in-frame sequences that have V and J called. A part of the clones is gone; compared with another copy, unresolved V genes explain less than half, and the rest is unexplained. That table supplies the V and J calls and clone size; D and trimming were determined from the DNA. The sample contains some 160,000 clones, 70% to 85% of them found a single time. The ten largest clones take up 1.6% of the sample.

The cohort consisted of 666 healthy bone marrow donors. At the time of sampling, all cohort members were nominally healthy, though unrecorded immune exposures were likely present. The donor was CMV seronegative and belonged to the group of approximately 320 seronegative cohort members. Each donor provided a peripheral blood sample, and peripheral blood mononuclear cells were used for TCR beta sequencing. Genomic DNA was extracted from the blood cell samples with the Qiagen DNeasy Blood Extraction Kit. Of note for this clone: No antigen is known for it. Qualities for individual bases were not recorded, and no much larger clone is one base off.

The sequence joins TRBV5-6 to TRBJ1-1, with the D gene uncertain. Sequences were obtained from PBMCs. This receptor was taken from a woman under 40 in good health and CMV-seronegative. The CDR3 is CASSFTVNTEAFF. The nucleotide sequence is given as TGTGCCAGCAGCTTTACAGTGAACACTGAAGCTTTCTTT.